Following are 17 T cell receptor beta chains from one sample sequenced in a study of blood T cell repertoires in COVID-19. The method was immunoSEQ multiplex PCR; TCRdb's version includes in-frame clones alone and lacks a portion of them. The data contain about 230,000 clones, 84% of them singletons. The specimen sequenced was peripheral blood. The receptors were gathered from a man aged 50 or older with active or convalescent COVID-19.

This chain links TRBV9 with TRBJ1-6; a weak D match, TRBD1 (6 bases). The germline V gene encodes CDR1 SGDLS and CDR2 YYNGEE. The CDR3 covers 15 residues. V dropped 2 bases and J dropped 7 bases, with 13 bases sitting between them. The DNA of the CDR3 is TGTGCCAGCAGCGTCCTGGACAGTGACAATTCACCCCTCCACTTT. Its protein is CASSVLDSDNSPLHF. The whole variable domain, filled in from reference TRBV9 and TRBJ1-6, reads DSGVTQTPKHLITATGQRVTLRCSPRSGDLSVYWYQQSLDQGLQFLIQYYNGEERAKGNILERFSAQQFPDLHSELNLSSLELGDSALYFCASSVLDSDNSPLHFGNGTRLTVT.

The chain has TRBV11-3 and TRBJ1-2; 7 positions agree with TRBD1. V lost 5 bases, J lost 2 bases, and 2 bases stayed unmatched. The CDR3 is 13 amino acids. Germline V gene lookup returns CDR1 SGHNT and CDR2 YENEEA. This chain's CDR3 is CASSPDRNYGYTF. CDR3 nucleotide sequence: TGTGCCAGCAGCCCGGACAGGAACTATGGCTACACCTTC.

DNA of the CDR3: TGTGCCTGTGCCCTAGGTACCCTAGATCAGCCCCAGCATTTT. As protein: CACALGTLDQPQHF. The chain combines TRBV30 with TRBJ1-5; D is ambiguous. The CDR3 is made up of 14 amino acids. Germline assignment: CDR1 GTSNPN and CDR2 SVGIG (reference sequence). The V end was cut by 6 bases, the J end by 5 bases, with 17 bases between.

The genes are TRBV13 and TRBJ2-3; a possible D gene is TRBD2 (5 bases). CDR1 and CDR2 from the germline V gene are PRHDT and FYEKMQ (reference sequence). This CDR3 region has 16 residues. The V gene lost 4 bases and the J gene lost 6 bases, with 20 bases spanning the gap. The CDR3 bases are TGTGCCAGCAGCTACATCTCTATGGACGGCGGGGATACGCAGTATTTT. As protein: CASSYISMDGGDTQYF.

This rearrangement joins TRBV5-1 to TRBJ2-2; tentative D call: TRBD2 (5 bases). This CDR3 contains 16 residues. Germline assignment: CDR1 SGHRS and CDR2 YFSETQ. The V gene lost 3 bases and the J gene lost 0 bases, with 12 bases spanning the gap. This CDR3 reads CASSSQGGSNTGELFF. The CDR3, as DNA: TGCGCCAGCAGCTCCCAAGGAGGCTCGAACACCGGGGAGCTGTTTTTT.

This chain uses TRBV11-3 with TRBJ1-2; a weak D match, TRBD1 (6 bases). V was pared by 3 bases and J by 3 bases, with 8 bases between. This CDR3 spans 13 amino acids. The V gene's germline CDR1 is SGHNT and CDR2 YENEEA. CDR3 in DNA: TGTGCCAGCAGCTTCCGGACAGACTATGGCTACACCTTC. It is translated as CASSFRTDYGYTF.

This rearrangement joins TRBV6-2 or TRBV6-3 to TRBJ2-2; 7 nucleotides line up with TRBD2. Germline V lookup: CDR1 MNHEY, CDR2 SVGEGT. J was trimmed by 3 bases and V by 0 bases; bases with no gene match: 4. The CDR3 loop spans 16 amino acids. Written as DNA, the CDR3 is TGTGCCAGCAGTTACTCCCAGCGGGGAGACACCGGGGAGCTGTTTTTT. Translating gives CASSYSQRGDTGELFF.

The chain employs TRBV30 and TRBJ1-3; TRBD1 agrees at 11 bases. Germline assignment: CDR1 GTSNPN and CDR2 SVGIG (reference sequence). The CDR3 sequence is 15 residues long. The junction had 5 bases not matched to a gene; V was cut back by 4 bases and J by 3 bases. The CDR3: CAWNGQGAFGNTIYF. The DNA for the CDR3 is TGTGCCTGGAACGGACAGGGGGCTTTTGGAAACACCATATATTTT.

The chain uses TRBV28 and TRBJ1-3; TRBD1 might be the D (6 bases). This CDR3 is built from 15 residues. V lost 5 bases, J lost 0 bases, and 11 bases lay in between. Germline V gene lookup returns CDR1 MDHEN and CDR2 SYDVKM. The CDR3 DNA reads as TGTGCCAGCAGTCTGACAGGCATCTCTGGAAACACCATATATTTT. Protein: CASSLTGISGNTIYF.

The chain employs TRBV9 and TRBJ1-2, with D hard to call. V was cut by 6 bases and J by 6 bases, with 12 bases left in between. The CDR3 has 12 amino acids. The germline V gene has CDR1 SGDLS and CDR2 YYNGEE. CDR3 region: CASTLDGDGYTF. The CDR3 DNA is TGTGCCAGCACCTTAGACGGGGATGGCTACACCTTC.

This clone has just a few counts. The chain couples TRBV5-1 to TRBJ1-4; D perhaps matches TRBD1 (6 bases). The V and J ends lost 0 bases and 8 bases respectively, with 14 bases between them. This CDR3 spans 15 amino acids. Germline V gives CDR1 SGHRS, CDR2 YFSETQ. In DNA, the CDR3 is TGCGCCAGCAGCTTGGGGGAAGGCAGGGGAGAAAAACTGTTTTTT. Translated: CASSLGEGRGEKLFF. The whole variable domain, remainder taken from reference TRBV5-1 and TRBJ1-4, is KAGVTQTPRYLIKTRGQQVTLSCSPISGHRSVSWYQQTPGQGLQFLFEYFSETQRNKGNFPGRFSGRQFSNSRSEMNVSTLELGDSALYLCASSLGEGRGEKLFFGSGTQLSVL.

The chain uses TRBV30 and TRBJ1-2; the D is unclear. The CDR3 totals 10 residues. Germline-derived CDR1 and CDR2 are GTSNPN and SVGIG (reference sequence). Trimming removed 2 bases at V and 5 bases at J, with 3 bases between. CDR3 amino acids: CAWSRYGYTF. CDR3 coding DNA: TGTGCCTGGAGTCGTTATGGCTACACCTTC.

The chain uses TRBV6-6 and TRBJ1-5; D may be TRBD1 (5 bases). Between the trimmed V and J ends, which lost 7 bases and 0 bases, there was a span of 7 bases. CDR3 size: 13 residues. Germline-derived CDR1 and CDR2 are MNHNY and SVGAGI (reference sequence). CDR3 nucleotide sequence: TGTGCCAGCAATACAGGTAGCAATCAGCCCCAGCATTTT. This translates into CASNTGSNQPQHF.

This CDR3 reads CASRGGETYEQYF. CDR3 nucleotide sequence: TGTGCCAGTAGAGGCGGGGAGACCTACGAGCAGTACTTC. The chain links TRBV19 to TRBJ2-7, with TRBD2 as a possible D gene (6 bases). The length of the CDR3 is 13 residues. CDR1 is LNHDA and CDR2 is SQIVND in the germline V gene (reference sequence). V was pared by 6 bases and J by 2 bases, with 11 bases between.

The chain combines TRBV18 with TRBJ2-7, with 8 positions matching TRBD1. CDR1 is KGHSH and CDR2 is LQKENI in the germline V gene. The CDR3 totals 16 residues. Germline trimming cut 2 bases from V and 6 bases from J; bases unmatched to any gene: 12. CDR3 sequence reads: CASSPMVRTGFSEQYF. The CDR3 DNA sequence: TGTGCCAGCTCACCAATGGTCAGGACAGGGTTTTCCGAGCAGTACTTC.

V and J are TRBV7-9 and TRBJ1-2; 7 bases are a match to TRBD1. The CDR3 consists of 14 residues. The trim removed 4 bases at V and 4 bases at J, leaving 6 bases unmatched. The germline CDR1 and CDR2 sequences are SEHNR and FQNEAQ (reference sequence). As DNA, the CDR3 is TGTGCCAGCAGCTGGGGGGACAGAAGCTATGGCTACACCTTC. Protein product: CASSWGDRSYGYTF.

This clone was picked up one time. V gene TRBV3-1 (or the pseudogene TRBV3-2) combines with J gene TRBJ2-1, with D hard to call. Between the trimmed V and J ends, which lost 2 bases and 9 bases, there was a span of 8 bases. The CDR3 runs to 12 residues. The V gene's germline CDR1 is LGHDT and CDR2 YNNKEL (reference sequence). The CDR3: CASSQQRGEQFF. For the CDR3, the DNA is TGTGCCAGCAGCCAACAACGCGGTGAGCAGTTCTTC.